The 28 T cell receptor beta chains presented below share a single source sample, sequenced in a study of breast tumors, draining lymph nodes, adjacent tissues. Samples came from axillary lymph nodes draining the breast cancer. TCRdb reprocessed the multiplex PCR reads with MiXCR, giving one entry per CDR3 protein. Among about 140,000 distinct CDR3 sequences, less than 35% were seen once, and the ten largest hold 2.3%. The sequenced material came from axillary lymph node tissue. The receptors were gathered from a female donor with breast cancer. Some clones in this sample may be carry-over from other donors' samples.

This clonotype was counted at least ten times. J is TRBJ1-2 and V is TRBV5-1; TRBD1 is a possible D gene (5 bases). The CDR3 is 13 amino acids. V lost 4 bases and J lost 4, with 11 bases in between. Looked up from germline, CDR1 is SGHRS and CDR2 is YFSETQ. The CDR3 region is CASSPDRPYGYTF. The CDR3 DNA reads TGCGCCAGCAGCCCAGACAGACCCTATGGCTACACCTTC.

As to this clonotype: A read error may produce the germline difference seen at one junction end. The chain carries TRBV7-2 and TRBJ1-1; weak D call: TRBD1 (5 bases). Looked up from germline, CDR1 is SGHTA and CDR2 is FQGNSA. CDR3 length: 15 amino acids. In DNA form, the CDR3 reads TGTGCCAGCAGCTTAGAGTGGGGGTCGAACACTGAAGCTCTCTTT. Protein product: CASSLEWGSNTEALF. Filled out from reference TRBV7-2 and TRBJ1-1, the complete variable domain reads GAGVSQSPSNKVTEKGKDVELRCDPISGHTALYWYRQSLGQGLEFLIYFQGNSAPDKSGLPSDRFSAERTGGSVSTLTIQRTQQEDSAVYLCASSLEWGSNTEALFGQGTRLTVV.

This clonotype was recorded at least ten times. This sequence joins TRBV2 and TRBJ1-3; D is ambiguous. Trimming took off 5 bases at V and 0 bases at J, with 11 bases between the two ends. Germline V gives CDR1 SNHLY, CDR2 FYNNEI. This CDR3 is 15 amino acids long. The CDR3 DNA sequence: TGTGCCAGCAGTAGTATGGTTAGCTCTGGAAACACCATATATTTT. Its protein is CASSSMVSSGNTIYF.

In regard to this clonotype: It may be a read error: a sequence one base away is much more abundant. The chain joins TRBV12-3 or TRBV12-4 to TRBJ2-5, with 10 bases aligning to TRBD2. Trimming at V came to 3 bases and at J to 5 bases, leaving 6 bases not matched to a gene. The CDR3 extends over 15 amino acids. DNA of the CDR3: TGTGCCAGCAGTTTCGGCCTAGCGGGGGTTGAGACCCAGTACTTC. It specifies CASSFGLAGVETQYF.

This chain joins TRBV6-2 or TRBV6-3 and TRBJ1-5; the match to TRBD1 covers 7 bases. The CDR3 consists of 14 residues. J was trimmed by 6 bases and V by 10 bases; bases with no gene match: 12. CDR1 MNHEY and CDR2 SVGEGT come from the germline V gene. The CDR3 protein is CATQPDRSTQPQHF. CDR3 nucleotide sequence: TGTGCCACCCAACCGGACAGGTCTACTCAGCCCCAGCATTTT.

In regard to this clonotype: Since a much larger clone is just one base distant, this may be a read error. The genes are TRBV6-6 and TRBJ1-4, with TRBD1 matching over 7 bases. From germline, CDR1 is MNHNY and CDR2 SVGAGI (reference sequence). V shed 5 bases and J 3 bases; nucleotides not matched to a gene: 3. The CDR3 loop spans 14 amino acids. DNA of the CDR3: TGTGCCAGCAGTCCCGGGACAGCTAATGAAAAACTGTTTTTT. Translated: CASSPGTANEKLFF.

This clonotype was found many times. This CDR3 is CASRDNYEQYV. CDR3 coding DNA: TGTGCCAGCAGGGACAACTACGAGCAGTACGTC. V is TRBV6-2 or TRBV6-3 and J is TRBJ2-7; possible D gene TRBD1, 5 bases. This CDR3 region has 11 residues. V gave up 6 bases and J gave up 3 bases, with 6 bases separating them. From germline, CDR1 is MNHEY and CDR2 SVGEGT.

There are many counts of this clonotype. CDR3 nucleotides: TGCAGTGCTAAGGCCGCAGGTTACTATGGCTACACCTTC. Translation gives CSAKAAGYYGYTF. The chain links TRBV20-1 to TRBJ1-2, with D unclear. CDR1 DFQATT and CDR2 SNEGSKA come from the germline V gene (reference sequence). This CDR3 is 13 amino acids long. Trimming removed 4 bases from V and 3 bases from J, with 12 bases in between.

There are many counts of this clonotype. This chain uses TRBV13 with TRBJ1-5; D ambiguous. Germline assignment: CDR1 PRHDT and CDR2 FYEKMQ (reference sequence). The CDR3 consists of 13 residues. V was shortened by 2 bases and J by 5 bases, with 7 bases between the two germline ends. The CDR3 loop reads CASSLSRDQPQHF. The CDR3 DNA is TGTGCCAGCAGCTTATCCCGGGATCAGCCCCAGCATTTT.

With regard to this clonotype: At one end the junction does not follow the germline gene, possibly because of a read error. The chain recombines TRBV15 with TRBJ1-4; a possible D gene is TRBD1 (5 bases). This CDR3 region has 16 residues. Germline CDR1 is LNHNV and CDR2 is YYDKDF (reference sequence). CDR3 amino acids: CAASRVRGATDEKLFF. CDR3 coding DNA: TGTGCCGCCAGCAGGGTACGCGGAGCAACTGATGAAAAACTGTTTTTT. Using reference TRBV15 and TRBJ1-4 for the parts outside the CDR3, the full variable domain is DAMVIQNPRYQVTQFGKPVTLSCSQTLNHNVMYWYQQKSSQAPKLLFHYYDKDFNNEADTPDNFQSRRPNTSFCFLDIRSPGLGDTAMYLCAASRVRGATDEKLFFGSGTQLSVL.

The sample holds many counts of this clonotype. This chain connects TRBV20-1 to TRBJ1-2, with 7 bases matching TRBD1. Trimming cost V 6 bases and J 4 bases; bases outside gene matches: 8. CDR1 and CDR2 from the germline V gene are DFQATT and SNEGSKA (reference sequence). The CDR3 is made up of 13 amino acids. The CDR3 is CSATDRVGYGYTF. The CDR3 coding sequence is TGCAGTGCCACCGACAGGGTCGGCTATGGCTACACCTTC.

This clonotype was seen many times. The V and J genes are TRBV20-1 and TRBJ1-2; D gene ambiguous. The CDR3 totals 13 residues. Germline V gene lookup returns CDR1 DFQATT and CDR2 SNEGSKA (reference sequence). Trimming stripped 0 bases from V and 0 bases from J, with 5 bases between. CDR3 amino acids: CSARDTTNYGYTF. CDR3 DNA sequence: TGCAGTGCTAGAGATACTACTAACTATGGCTACACCTTC.

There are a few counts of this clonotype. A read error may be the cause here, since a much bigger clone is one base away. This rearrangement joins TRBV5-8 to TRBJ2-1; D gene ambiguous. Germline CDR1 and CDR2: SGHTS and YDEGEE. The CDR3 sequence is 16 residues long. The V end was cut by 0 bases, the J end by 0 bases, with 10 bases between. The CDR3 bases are TGTGCCAGCAGCTTGGTTTGGGCGTCCTCCTACAATGAGCAGTTCTTC. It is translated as CASSLVWASSYNEQFF. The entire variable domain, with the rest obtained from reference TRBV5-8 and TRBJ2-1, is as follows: EAGVTQSPTHLIKTRGQQATLRCSPISGHTSVYWYQQALGLGLQFLLWYDEGEERNRGNFPPRFSGRQFPNYSSELNVNALELEDSALYLCASSLVWASSYNEQFFGPGTRLTVL.

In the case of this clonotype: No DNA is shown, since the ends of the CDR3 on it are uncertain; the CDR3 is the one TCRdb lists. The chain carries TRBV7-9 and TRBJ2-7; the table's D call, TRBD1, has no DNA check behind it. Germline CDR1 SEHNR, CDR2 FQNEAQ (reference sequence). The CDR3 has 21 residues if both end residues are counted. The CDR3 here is CASSFYICSAPSGIGSYEQYF.

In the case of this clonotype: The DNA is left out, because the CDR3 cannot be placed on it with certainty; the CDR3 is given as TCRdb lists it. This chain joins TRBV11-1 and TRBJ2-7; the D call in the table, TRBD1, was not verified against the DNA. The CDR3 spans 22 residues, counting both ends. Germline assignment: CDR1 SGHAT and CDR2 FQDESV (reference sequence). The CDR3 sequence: CASSFYICSASLGGTFSYEQYF.

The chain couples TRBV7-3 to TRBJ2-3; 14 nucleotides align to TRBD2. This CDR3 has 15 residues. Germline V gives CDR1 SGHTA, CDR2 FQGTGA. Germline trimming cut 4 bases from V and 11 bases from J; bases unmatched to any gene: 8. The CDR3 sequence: CASSSTSGGANEQYF. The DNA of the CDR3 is TGTGCCAGCAGCTCGACTAGCGGGGGGGCCAATGAGCAGTATTTT.

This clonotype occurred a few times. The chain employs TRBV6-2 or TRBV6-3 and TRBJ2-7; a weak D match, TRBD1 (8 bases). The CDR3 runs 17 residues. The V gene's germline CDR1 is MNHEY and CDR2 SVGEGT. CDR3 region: CASSHSTGTGGDYEQYV. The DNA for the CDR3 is TGTGCCAGCAGTCACTCGACTGGAACAGGGGGGGACTACGAGCAGTACGTC.

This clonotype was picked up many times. The CDR3 loop is CASSQQAGGASEKLFF. The CDR3 nucleotides are TGTGCCAGCAGCCAGCAAGCAGGGGGCGCCTCCGAAAAACTGTTTTTT. This rearrangement joins TRBV14 to TRBJ1-4; 8 positions agree with TRBD1. The V segment lost 3 bases and the J segment 8 bases; nucleotides outside the gene matches: 11. Per germline, CDR1 SGHDN and CDR2 FVKESK. The CDR3 totals 16 residues.

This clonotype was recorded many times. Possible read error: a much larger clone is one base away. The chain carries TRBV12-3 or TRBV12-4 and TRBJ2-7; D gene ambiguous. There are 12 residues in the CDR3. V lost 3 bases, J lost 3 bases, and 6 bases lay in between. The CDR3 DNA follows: TGTGCCAGCAGTTTCGTTGGCTACGAGCAGTACTTC. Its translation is CASSFVGYEQYF.

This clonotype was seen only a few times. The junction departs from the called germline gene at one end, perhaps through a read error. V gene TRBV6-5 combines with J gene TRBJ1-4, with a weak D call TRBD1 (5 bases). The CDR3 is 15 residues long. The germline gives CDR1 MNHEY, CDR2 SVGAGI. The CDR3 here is CASSHSGTAGEKLFF. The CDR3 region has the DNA TGTGCCAGCAGTCACTCCGGGACGGCGGGTGAAAAACTGTTTTTT.

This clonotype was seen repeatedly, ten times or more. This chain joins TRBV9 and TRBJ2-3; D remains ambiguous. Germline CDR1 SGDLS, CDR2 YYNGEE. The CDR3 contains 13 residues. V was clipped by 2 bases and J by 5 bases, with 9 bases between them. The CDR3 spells CASSVSKGDTQYF. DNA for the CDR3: TGTGCCAGCAGCGTTAGTAAGGGAGATACGCAGTATTTT.

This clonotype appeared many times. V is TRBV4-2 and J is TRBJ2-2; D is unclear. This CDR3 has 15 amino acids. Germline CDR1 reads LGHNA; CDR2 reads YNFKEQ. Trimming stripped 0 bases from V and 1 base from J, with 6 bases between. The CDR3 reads CASSQEALNTGELFF. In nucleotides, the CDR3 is TGTGCCAGCAGCCAAGAGGCACTGAACACCGGGGAGCTGTTTTTT.

Here the CDR3 reads CASSHLYATGGQIYNEQFF. CDR3 DNA: TGTGCCAGCAGCCATCTGTACGCGACGGGGGGGCAGATTTACAATGAGCAGTTCTTC. The chain combines TRBV5-4 with TRBJ2-1; 8 positions agree with TRBD2. Germline V CDR1 and CDR2: SGHNT, YYREEE (reference sequence). This CDR3 has 19 amino acids. The V and J ends lost 4 bases and 4 bases, in that order; junction bases with no gene match: 19.

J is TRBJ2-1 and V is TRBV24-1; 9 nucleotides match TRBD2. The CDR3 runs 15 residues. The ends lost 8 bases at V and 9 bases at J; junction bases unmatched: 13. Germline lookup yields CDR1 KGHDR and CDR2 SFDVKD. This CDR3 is CATTAGTSLKSEQFF. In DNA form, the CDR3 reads TGTGCCACCACCGCCGGGACTAGCTTGAAAAGTGAGCAGTTCTTC.

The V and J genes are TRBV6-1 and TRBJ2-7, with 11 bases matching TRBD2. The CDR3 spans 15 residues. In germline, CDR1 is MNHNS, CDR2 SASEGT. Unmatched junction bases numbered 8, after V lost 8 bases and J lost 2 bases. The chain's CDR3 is CASLHRLAGTYEQYF. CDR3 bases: TGTGCCAGCTTACATCGACTAGCGGGAACCTACGAGCAGTACTTC.

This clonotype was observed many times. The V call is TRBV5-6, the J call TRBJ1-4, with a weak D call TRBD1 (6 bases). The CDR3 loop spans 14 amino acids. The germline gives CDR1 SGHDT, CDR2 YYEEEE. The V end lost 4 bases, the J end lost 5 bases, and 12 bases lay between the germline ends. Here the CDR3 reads CASSPDRLNEKLFF. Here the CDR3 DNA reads TGTGCCAGCAGCCCGGACAGACTAAATGAAAAACTGTTTTTT.

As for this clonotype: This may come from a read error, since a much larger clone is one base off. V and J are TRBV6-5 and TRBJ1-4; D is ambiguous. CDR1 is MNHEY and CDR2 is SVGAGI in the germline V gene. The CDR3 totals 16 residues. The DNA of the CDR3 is TGTGCCGGCAGTCACTCGTTTGCGAATGTGGGTGAAAAACTGTTTTTT. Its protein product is CAGSHSFANVGEKLFF.

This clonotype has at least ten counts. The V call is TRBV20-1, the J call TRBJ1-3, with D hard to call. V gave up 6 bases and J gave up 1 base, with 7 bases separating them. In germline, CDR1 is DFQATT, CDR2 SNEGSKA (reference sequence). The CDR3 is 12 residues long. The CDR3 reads CSARMSGNTIYF. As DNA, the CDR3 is TGCAGTGCCCGGATGTCTGGAAACACCATATATTTT.